Below, 16 T cell receptor beta chains from the same sample are listed, as sequenced in a study of CD8+CD57+ T cells in acquired aplastic anemia. Sequencing was done on patients that had shown CD8+CD57+ cell expansion by flow cytometry. It was genomic DNA that served as the template for profiling TCR beta VDJ and CDR3. MiXCR was run by TCRdb on the reads, yielding one entry per CDR3 protein. The sample includes under 350,000 distinct CDR3 sequences, approximately 58% of them seen just once. Source material: sorted CD4+, CD8+, or CD8+CD57+ T cells (not recorded which) from PBMCs. Receptors were obtained from a human donor with aplastic anemia.

The chain couples TRBV20-1 to TRBJ2-1, with D tentatively TRBD2 (6 bases). Germline V gene sequence: CDR1 DFQATT, CDR2 SNEGSKA (reference sequence). The CDR3 sequence is 15 residues long. The V and J ends lost 3 bases and 2 bases respectively, with 14 bases between them. DNA of the CDR3: TGCAGTGCTAGCGGCCGGGACTCCGCCTACAATGAGCAGTTCTTC. Its translation is CSASGRDSAYNEQFF.

This clonotype was seen a handful of times. The CDR3 loop reads CASSLKGSGELFF. CDR3 sequence (DNA): TGTGCCAGCAGCTTAAAGGGGTCCGGGGAGCTGTTTTTT. This chain uses TRBV7-2 with TRBJ2-2; tentative D call: TRBD1 (5 bases). This CDR3 spans 13 amino acids. With 2 bases removed from V and 6 bases from J, the gap between germline ends came to 7 bases. Germline values: CDR1 SGHTA, CDR2 FQGNSA.

This sequence joins TRBV20-1 and TRBJ1-1, with D unresolved. Germline CDR1 DFQATT, CDR2 SNEGSKA (reference sequence). The V end was cut by 3 bases, the J end by 4 bases, with 12 bases between. The CDR3 extends over 13 amino acids. The CDR3, as DNA: TGCAGTGCTAGCACCGAGTACCTCACTGAAGCTTTCTTT. It translates to CSASTEYLTEAFF.

The V gene is TRBV6-1, the J gene TRBJ2-5; 9 bases match TRBD1. The junction had 6 bases not matched to a gene; V was cut back by 5 bases and J by 5 bases. This CDR3 comprises 14 residues. Germline CDR1 and CDR2: MNHNS and SASEGT. CDR3 protein: CASSYDRGDETQYF. Here the CDR3 DNA reads TGTGCCAGCAGTTACGACAGGGGGGACGAGACCCAGTACTTC.

The chain combines TRBV12-3 or TRBV12-4 with TRBJ2-3; 8 positions match TRBD1. The CDR3 has 17 residues. With 6 bases clipped from V and 4 bases from J, the junction kept 15 bases outside the gene matches. CDR3 loop: CASRRRRQGSGPDTQYF. The CDR3 DNA reads TGTGCCAGCAGACGGCGCCGACAGGGGTCGGGTCCAGATACGCAGTATTTT.

In its sample, this clonotype was seen many times. V gene TRBV12-3 or TRBV12-4 combines with J gene TRBJ1-2; D call uncertain. The CDR3 spans 13 residues. Trimming took off 3 bases at V and 0 bases at J, with 5 bases between the two ends. In DNA form, the CDR3 reads TGTGCCAGCAGTTTCGAGACTAACTATGGCTACACCTTC. Translation gives CASSFETNYGYTF.

This chain uses TRBV7-7 with TRBJ2-7, with TRBD2 as a possible D gene (6 bases). CDR3 length: 15 residues. CDR1 and CDR2 from the germline V gene are SSHAT and FNYEAQ (reference sequence). Trimming left V 5 bases short and J 4 bases short, with 18 bases between. CDR3 loop: CASSPDTEGPYEQYF. In DNA, the CDR3 is TGTGCCAGCAGCCCTGACACGGAGGGGCCGTACGAGCAGTACTTC.

This sequence joins TRBV2 and TRBJ2-1; D gene unclear. Germline values: CDR1 SNHLY, CDR2 FYNNEI. The germline V and J ends were trimmed by 3 bases and 10 bases, with 10 bases remaining between them. The length of the CDR3 is 12 residues. The CDR3, as DNA: TGTGCCAGCAGTGATAATAGTTACGAGCAGTTCTTC. It is translated as CASSDNSYEQFF. Full variable domain (remainder filled in from reference TRBV2 and TRBJ2-1): EPEVTQTPSHQVTQMGQEVILRCVPISNHLYFYWYRQILGQKVEFLVSFYNNEISEKSEIFDDQFSVERPDGSNFTLKIRSTKLEDSAMYFCASSDNSYEQFFGPGTRLTVL.

The J gene is TRBJ2-1, the V gene TRBV7-8, with 7 nucleotides matching TRBD1. Trimming cost V 5 bases and J 4 bases; bases outside gene matches: 11. The germline V gene has CDR1 SGHVS and CDR2 FQNEAQ. The CDR3 is 16 amino acids. This chain's CDR3 is CASSAPRTGLYNEQFF. The DNA of the CDR3 is TGTGCCAGCAGCGCGCCACGGACAGGACTTTACAATGAGCAGTTCTTC.

This clonotype was observed once. The chain links TRBV20-1 to TRBJ2-2, with no clear D. The V end was cut by 1 base, the J end by 2 bases, with 8 bases between. The CDR3 contains 14 residues. Germline V gene sequence: CDR1 DFQATT, CDR2 SNEGSKA (reference sequence). Here the CDR3 DNA reads TGCAGTGCTAGAGTTCGAGTTAACACCGGGGAGCTGTTTTTT. It specifies CSARVRVNTGELFF.

The chain links TRBV25-1 to TRBJ2-7; D is unclear. The ends were cut back, 6 bases at V and 2 bases at J, with 11 bases in the middle. Per the germline V gene, CDR1 is MGHDK and CDR2 is SYGVNS. This CDR3 contains 13 residues. CDR3: CASSDHSTYEQYF. CDR3 in DNA: TGTGCCAGCAGCGACCACAGTACCTACGAGCAGTACTTC.

The chain is built from TRBV12-5 and TRBJ2-2, with D unclear. Trimming took off 0 bases at V and 3 bases at J, with 2 bases between the two ends. The length of the CDR3 is 13 residues. Germline loops: CDR1 LGHNT, CDR2 FRNRAP. The CDR3 reads CASGLVDTGELFF. The CDR3 region has the DNA TGTGCTAGTGGTTTGGTAGACACCGGGGAGCTGTTTTTT. Drawing the rest from reference TRBV12-5 and TRBJ2-2, the complete variable domain is DARVTQTPRHKVTEMGQEVTMRCQPILGHNTVFWYRQTMMQGLELLAYFRNRAPLDDSGMPKDRFSAEMPDATLATLKIQPSEPRDSAVYFCASGLVDTGELFFGEGSRLTVL.

This clonotype showed up many times. The V call is TRBV18, the J call TRBJ2-1; no reliable D call. Germline-derived CDR1 and CDR2 are KGHSH and LQKENI. Trimming removed 0 bases from V and 12 bases from J, with 9 bases in between. The CDR3 extends over 12 amino acids. The CDR3 DNA sequence: TGTGCCAGCTCACCACCGGCCGAGAGGCAGTTCTTC. This codes for CASSPPAERQFF.

V gene TRBV10-3 combines with J gene TRBJ1-3; D uncertain. V lost 0 bases to trimming and J lost 0 bases, with 6 bases between them. The CDR3 extends over 15 amino acids. CDR1 is ENHRY and CDR2 is SYGVKD in the germline V gene. Here the CDR3 DNA reads TGTGCCATCAGTGAGTCGTCGAGCTCTGGAAACACCATATATTTT. Amino acids: CAISESSSSGNTIYF.

The V and J genes are TRBV7-3 and TRBJ1-6; the D gene is possibly TRBD1 (6 bases). Germline-derived CDR1 and CDR2 are SGHTA and FQGTGA. The CDR3 runs 14 residues. Trimming removed 1 base at V and 12 bases at J, with 13 bases between. The CDR3 region is CASSLIPGVGPLHF. In DNA form, the CDR3 reads TGTGCCAGCAGCTTAATTCCAGGGGTGGGACCCCTCCACTTT. The whole variable domain, remainder taken from reference TRBV7-3 and TRBJ1-6, is GAGVSQTPSNKVTEKGKYVELRCDPISGHTALYWYRQSLGQGPEFLIYFQGTGAADDSGLPNDRFFAVRPEGSVSTLKIQRTERGDSAVYLCASSLIPGVGPLHFGNGTRLTVT.

The chain carries TRBV20-1 and TRBJ1-1; 7 nucleotides line up with TRBD1. V lost 3 bases, J lost 0 bases, and 10 bases stayed unmatched. Germline values: CDR1 DFQATT, CDR2 SNEGSKA (reference sequence). This CDR3 contains 16 residues. CDR3 DNA sequence: TGCAGTGCTAGCCCCCCGAGGGGGCCTATGAACACTGAAGCTTTCTTT. Its protein is CSASPPRGPMNTEAFF.